This TCR beta chain was captured in a study of identical twins (dated by TCRdb to 2016 to 2017). Some background on the complete study: To test whether fetal clonotypes persist, this study deep-sequenced TCR alpha and beta repertoires from monozygotic twins, from unrelated adults of various ages, and from cord blood. To rule out contamination, replicate twin experiments were performed at different times with different library preparation protocols.

The method behind the library was 5' RACE. Sequencing was performed on an Illumina HiSeq 2000. Template switching added a universal primer binding site, and the final cDNA carried a unique molecular identifier that allowed TCR cDNA molecules to be counted accurately. First-strand cDNA for TCR alpha and beta chains was synthesized from specific primers in the conserved constant-segment region. To control for contamination, each cDNA library was double barcoded with a SMART-Mk sample barcode plus Illumina barcodes. Two successive PCR steps introduced TruSeq adapter sequences along with Illumina sample barcodes. The TCR alpha and beta cDNA libraries were sequenced on the Illumina HiSeq platform using custom primers. In the authors' own workflow: MiGEC processed the raw reads to extract unique molecular identifiers, while MiXCR was used to determine the CDR3 positions. For each individual, recombination models were inferred using an EM algorithm with the repgenHMM and IGoR tools. Shared clonotype analysis was performed with the tcR package in R, normalizing sharing by the product of cloneset sizes. To study raw recombination without the effects of thymic and clonal selection, out-of-frame nonproductive sequences were analyzed. TCRdb's own reprocessing of the public reads used fastp at Q25 and MiXCR and kept productive beta chains. Merged by CDR3 protein, the rows form single entries marked with the most common genes and DNA. It is TCRdb's table, rather than the study itself, that gives the V and J calls and clone size. Present in this sample are some 1,700,000 distinct CDR3 sequences, 25% to 35% of which were seen just once. Approximately 0.29% of the sample is held by the ten biggest clonotypes.

Remarks on this clonotype: Its binding antigen is unknown. The record has no base qualities; no much larger clone is one base away.

Study-wide conclusions, independent of this receptor: Recombination models systematically underestimated out-of-frame TCR alpha sharing in monozygotic twins but agreed with sharing between unrelated individuals. Invariant T cells such as MAIT and iNKT could partly confound zero-insertion analyses, although diverse VJ usage argued against such confounding for most clonotypes. Out-of-frame TCR alpha sequences shared between twins showed an excess of low generation-probability sequences compared with coincidental sharing between unrelated individuals. Because the same donors could not be followed over many years, the conclusions depended on cross-sectional statistical analysis. Abundant cord blood beta clonotypes had fewer insertions, young adult naive repertoires showed a similar but weaker trend, and memory repertoires showed no such trend. Excess twin sharing in beta out-of-frame sequences was weaker because fewer shared sequences lowered the signal-to-noise ratio.

Only healthy Caucasian donors were included. This clonotype was sampled from a newborn girl in good health. The material sequenced was cord blood.

The CDR3 loop reads CASRGPKRVSTDTQYF. The DNA is TGTGCCAGTAGAGGTCCTAAGCGGGTCTCCACAGATACGCAGTATTTT. The V and J genes are TRBV19 and TRBJ2-3, and possibly TRBD2, on 6 matching bases. CDR1 and CDR2 are drawn from the germline V gene (reference sequence): LNHDA, SQIVND. The trim is 6 bases for V and 2 bases for J, with a gap of 18 bases between the germline ends. The CDR3 has 16 amino acids, counting the end cysteine and phenylalanine. Only CDR3 DNA is held: 48 bases, read in frame from base 1.